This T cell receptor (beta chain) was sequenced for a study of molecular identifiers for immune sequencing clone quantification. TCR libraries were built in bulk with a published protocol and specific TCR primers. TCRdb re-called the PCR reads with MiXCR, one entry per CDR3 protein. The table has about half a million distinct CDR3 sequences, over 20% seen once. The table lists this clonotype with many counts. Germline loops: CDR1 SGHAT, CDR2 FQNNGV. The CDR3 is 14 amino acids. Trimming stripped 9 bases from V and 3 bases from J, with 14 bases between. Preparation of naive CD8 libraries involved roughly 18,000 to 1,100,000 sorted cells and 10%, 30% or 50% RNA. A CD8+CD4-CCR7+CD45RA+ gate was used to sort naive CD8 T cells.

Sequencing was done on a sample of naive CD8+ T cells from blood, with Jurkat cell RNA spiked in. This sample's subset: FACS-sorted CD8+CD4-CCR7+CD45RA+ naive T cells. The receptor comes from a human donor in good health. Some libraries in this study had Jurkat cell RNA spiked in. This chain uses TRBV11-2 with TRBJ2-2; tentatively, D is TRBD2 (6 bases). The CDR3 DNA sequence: TGTGCCAGTACCTGGAGGGGCCACACCGGGGAGCTGTTTTTT. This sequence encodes CASTWRGHTGELFF.